These 30 T cell receptor beta chains were sequenced from one sample in a study of cytomegalovirus exposure and HLA in healthy donors. Both 60 Vbeta primers and 13 Jbeta primers went into the PCR. The repertoire was sequenced with immunoSEQ multiplex PCR; TCRdb's copy has only in-frame clones and lacks some. The table includes roughly 140,000 clones, about 75% detected once. The sample taken for sequencing was PBMCs. The receptors here all came from a male donor in good health and CMV-seronegative.

This chain joins TRBV5-4 and TRBJ1-5; tentative D call: TRBD1 (5 bases). Germline CDR1 reads SGHNT; CDR2 reads YYREEE (reference sequence). V lost 0 bases and J lost 6, with 7 bases in between. This CDR3 is 13 amino acids long. CDR3 in DNA: TGTGCCAGCAGCTTGGGGGGCAGTCAGCCCCAGCATTTT. The encoded protein is CASSLGGSQPQHF.

The J gene is TRBJ2-5, the V gene TRBV5-5, with 14 bases that match TRBD2. There are 15 residues in the CDR3. The germline gives CDR1 SGHKS, CDR2 YYEKEE (reference sequence). The V gene end was trimmed by 5 bases and the J gene end by 4 bases; junction bases not matched to a gene: 4. The CDR3 DNA reads TGTGCCAGCAGTCAGACTAGCGGGAGGGGAGAGACCCAGTACTTC. Encoded protein: CASSQTSGRGETQYF.

The CDR3 DNA sequence: TGTGCCAGCAGTCCTCACAGCGGACAGTTGAGGACTGAAGCTTTCTTT. This codes for CASSPHSGQLRTEAFF. The V gene is TRBV27, the J gene TRBJ1-1; D might be TRBD1 (6 bases). The CDR3 has 16 amino acids. Trimming stripped 5 bases from V and 5 bases from J, with 21 bases between. The V gene's germline CDR1 is MNHEY and CDR2 SMNVEV (reference sequence).

The chain has TRBV5-8 and TRBJ2-3; 10 positions match TRBD1. This CDR3 contains 17 residues. The V and J ends lost 1 base and 3 bases, in that order; junction bases with no gene match: 8. Per the germline V gene, CDR1 is SGHTS and CDR2 is YDEGEE. The CDR3 reads CASSLTTGTGVTDTQYF. CDR3 DNA sequence: TGTGCCAGCAGCTTGACCACCGGGACAGGGGTTACAGATACGCAGTATTTT.

J is TRBJ1-2 and V is TRBV6-1, with D possibly matching TRBD1 (6 bases). V lost 4 bases, J lost 7 bases, and 13 bases lay in between. The V gene's germline CDR1 is MNHNS and CDR2 SASEGT. The CDR3 has 13 amino acids. The CDR3 spells CASSVEGGGGYTF. For the CDR3, the DNA is TGTGCCAGCAGTGTGGAAGGGGGGGGTGGCTACACCTTC.

The chain recombines TRBV7-3 with TRBJ2-7; D remains unclear. Germline values: CDR1 SGHTA, CDR2 FQGTGA. This CDR3 is 14 amino acids long. Trimming took off 5 bases at V and 3 bases at J, with 14 bases between the two ends. CDR3 bases: TGTGCCAGCAGCCCTCGAGGTGGTTTCTACGAGCAGTACTTC. It yields the protein CASSPRGGFYEQYF.

This chain uses TRBV7-3 with TRBJ2-1, with D maybe TRBD1 (8 bases). The CDR3 is 15 amino acids. Germline V CDR1 and CDR2: SGHTA, FQGTGA. Deletions cut 5 bases from V and 5 bases from J, with 16 bases between. The CDR3 here is CASSQGAGANNEQFF. As DNA, the CDR3 is TGTGCCAGCAGCCAGGGGGCGGGGGCTAACAATGAGCAGTTCTTC.

The rearrangement uses TRBV7-2 and TRBJ2-7; TRBD2 aligns across 11 bases. Germline CDR1 reads SGHTA; CDR2 reads FQGNSA. The V segment lost 0 bases and the J segment 5 bases; nucleotides outside the gene matches: 9. There are 17 residues in the CDR3. CDR3 nucleotide sequence: TGTGCCAGCAGCTTAGCCGCGCCTCTAGCGGGAGGCCACGAGCAGTACTTC. This sequence encodes CASSLAAPLAGGHEQYF.

The chain links TRBV7-3 to TRBJ2-7, with D perhaps matching TRBD2 (5 bases). The CDR3 sequence is 14 residues long. Trimming took 0 bases from V and 7 from J, leaving 13 bases between them. CDR1 and CDR2 (germline): SGHTA, FQGTGA. CDR3 coding DNA: TGTGCCAGCAGCTTAACCCCTAGCTTGGGTGAGCAGTACTTC. Residues: CASSLTPSLGEQYF. Variable domain in full (rest from reference TRBV7-3 and TRBJ2-7): GAGVSQTPSNKVTEKGKYVELRCDPISGHTALYWYRQSLGQGPEFLIYFQGTGAADDSGLPNDRFFAVRPEGSVSTLKIQRTERGDSAVYLCASSLTPSLGEQYFGPGTRLTVT.

The V and J genes are TRBV2 and TRBJ1-1, with D uncertain. The length of the CDR3 is 13 residues. Germline V CDR1 and CDR2: SNHLY, FYNNEI. V lost 6 bases, J lost 0 bases, and 8 bases lay in between. In nucleotides, the CDR3 is TGTGCCAGCAGGAACGAGATGAACACTGAAGCTTTCTTT. Protein product: CASRNEMNTEAFF. Full variable domain (missing parts from reference TRBV2 and TRBJ1-1): EPEVTQTPSHQVTQMGQEVILRCVPISNHLYFYWYRQILGQKVEFLVSFYNNEISEKSEIFDDQFSVERPDGSNFTLKIRSTKLEDSAMYFCASRNEMNTEAFFGQGTRLTVV.

The rearrangement uses TRBV11-2 and TRBJ2-5, with 11 bases matching TRBD1. The J call could be wrong; TRBJ2-7 is a better fit for the DNA end. Germline V CDR1 and CDR2: SGHAT, FQNNGV. The CDR3 consists of 16 residues. This CDR3 reads CASSFDLKGQGDEQYF. The CDR3 nucleotides read TGTGCCAGCAGCTTTGACCTTAAGGGACAGGGGGACGAGCAGTACTTC.

V usage is TRBV13 and J usage is TRBJ1-4; a possible D gene is TRBD1 (5 bases). The CDR3 is 15 residues long. Trimming cost V 5 bases and J 4 bases, with 14 bases left between them. CDR1 and CDR2 (germline): PRHDT, FYEKMQ (reference sequence). As DNA, the CDR3 is TGTGCCAGCAGCCCTATCGGGGGTGGTAATGAAAAACTGTTTTTT. Translating it yields CASSPIGGGNEKLFF.

The chain employs TRBV7-2 and TRBJ1-2; 9 bases agree with TRBD1. The CDR3 totals 15 residues. Germline values: CDR1 SGHTA, CDR2 FQGNSA. The J segment lost 4 bases and the V segment lost 0 bases, leaving 3 bases of the junction unmatched. The CDR3 coding sequence is TGTGCCAGCAGCTTAGCGGGGACAGGGAGCTATGGCTACACCTTC. It specifies CASSLAGTGSYGYTF.

The sample holds a few counts of this clone. The chain joins TRBV6-1 to TRBJ1-6; D remains ambiguous. In germline, CDR1 is MNHNS, CDR2 SASEGT. The CDR3 runs 14 residues. The V end lost 4 bases, the J end lost 7 bases, and 11 bases lay between the germline ends. CDR3 in amino acids: CASSGRSLNSPLHF. In DNA form, the CDR3 reads TGTGCCAGCAGTGGGCGGAGCCTAAATTCACCCCTCCACTTT.

Turning to this clone: The same CDR3 arises from other DNA sequences in this sample as well. The chain recombines TRBV9 with TRBJ1-5; no clear D gene. V was pared by 0 bases and J by 0 bases, with 7 bases between. The length of the CDR3 is 15 residues. From germline, CDR1 is SGDLS and CDR2 YYNGEE. CDR3 sequence reads: CASSVGHNSNQPQHF. The CDR3 bases are TGTGCCAGCAGCGTAGGGCACAATAGCAATCAGCCCCAGCATTTT.

The chain employs TRBV6-6 and TRBJ1-3, with D possibly matching TRBD1 (6 bases). V shed 2 bases and J shed 0 bases, with 8 bases lying between them. The CDR3 is 15 amino acids. Germline values: CDR1 MNHNY, CDR2 SVGAGI (reference sequence). The CDR3 coding sequence is TGTGCCAGCAGTTACCCGACAGGCTCTGGAAACACCATATATTTT. Its translation is CASSYPTGSGNTIYF.

The CDR3 here is CASSVIGQPNTEAFF. Written as DNA, the CDR3 is TGTGCCAGCAGCGTAATAGGACAGCCGAACACTGAAGCTTTCTTT. V is TRBV9 and J is TRBJ1-1; the D gene is possibly TRBD1 (6 bases). The CDR3 extends over 15 amino acids. V dropped 1 base and J dropped 1 base, with 11 bases sitting between them. In germline, CDR1 is SGDLS, CDR2 YYNGEE.

The rearrangement links TRBV7-9 to TRBJ1-2, with 9 bases identical to TRBD1. Germline CDR1 is SEHNR and CDR2 is FQNEAQ (reference sequence). The CDR3 runs to 14 residues. J lost 8 bases, V lost 0 bases, and 4 bases had no gene match. The CDR3 DNA reads TGTGCCAGCAGCTTAGCGGGACAGGGACAGGGCTACACCTTC. Translated: CASSLAGQGQGYTF. The full variable domain, in which reference TRBV7-9 and TRBJ1-2 provide the parts outside the CDR3, is DTGVSQNPRHKITKRGQNVTFRCDPISEHNRLYWYRQTLGQGPEFLTYFQNEAQLEKSRLLSDRFSAERPKGSFSTLEIQRTEQGDSAMYLCASSLAGQGQGYTFGSGTRLTVV.

V gene TRBV10-3 combines with J gene TRBJ2-1, with D possibly matching TRBD2 (7 bases). CDR1 and CDR2 from the germline V gene are ENHRY and SYGVKD. The CDR3 extends over 14 amino acids. V was pared by 3 bases and J by 8 bases, with 14 bases between. The CDR3 DNA reads as TGTGCCATCAGTGATACCGCGGGGGCGGATGAGCAGTTCTTC. Translating gives CAISDTAGADEQFF.

V gene TRBV5-4 combines with J gene TRBJ2-3; D is possibly TRBD1 (6 bases). The CDR3 runs to 15 residues. V lost 1 base and J lost 1, with 10 bases in between. Germline CDR1 and CDR2: SGHNT and YYREEE (reference sequence). The CDR3 DNA sequence: TGTGCCAGCAGCTTGAGGCAGGGGCGCACAGATACGCAGTATTTT. This gives the protein CASSLRQGRTDTQYF.

This clone was observed once. The chain recombines TRBV7-2 with TRBJ2-2; tentatively, D is TRBD1 (6 bases). The germline CDR1 and CDR2 sequences are SGHTA and FQGNSA. The ends were cut back, 5 bases at V and 4 bases at J, with 20 bases in the middle. This CDR3 spans 17 amino acids. The CDR3 protein is CASSPRKDRSSTGELFF. The CDR3 nucleotides read TGTGCCAGCAGCCCAAGAAAAGACAGGAGTTCCACCGGGGAGCTGTTTTTT.

Comments on this clone: Other DNA sequences in this specimen translate into the identical CDR3. The chain couples TRBV19 to TRBJ2-7, with D possibly being TRBD2 (6 bases). This CDR3 has 14 amino acids. Trimming left V 3 bases short and J 0 bases short, with 9 bases between. Germline loops: CDR1 LNHDA, CDR2 SQIVND (reference sequence). CDR3 loop: CASSIGGSSYEQYF. CDR3 bases: TGTGCCAGTAGTATTGGGGGGAGCTCCTACGAGCAGTACTTC.

This chain connects TRBV29-1 to TRBJ1-1; 7 nucleotides align to TRBD1. Germline V gene sequence: CDR1 SQVTM, CDR2 ANQGSEA. V shed 8 bases and J 6 bases; nucleotides not matched to a gene: 18. This CDR3 spans 15 amino acids. The CDR3 nucleotides read TGCAGCACTTCAAGACTAGGCCCTAGGGGGCCTGAAGCTTTCTTT. Protein sequence: CSTSRLGPRGPEAFF.

This clone was seen more than once but under ten times. The chain couples TRBV30 to TRBJ1-2, with D possibly being TRBD1 (5 bases). This CDR3 comprises 12 residues. Trimming removed 5 bases from V and 7 bases from J, with 14 bases in between. Germline lookup yields CDR1 GTSNPN and CDR2 SVGIG (reference sequence). The CDR3: CAWGDRAGGYTF. CDR3 DNA: TGTGCCTGGGGAGACAGAGCCGGTGGCTACACCTTC.

A word on this clone: A read error may produce the germline difference seen at one junction end. CDR3 DNA sequence: TGCGCCAGCAGCCTGGACAGGGCTTACTACAGTGAGCAGTTCTTC. Translation: CASSLDRAYYSEQFF. V usage is TRBV5-1 and J usage is TRBJ2-1, with TRBD1 matching over 8 bases. The CDR3 spans 15 residues. Germline CDR1 is SGHRS and CDR2 is YFSETQ.

The chain has TRBV6-1 and TRBJ2-2; TRBD2 matches at 7 bases. V lost 4 bases, J lost 8 bases, and 7 bases stayed unmatched. Germline V gives CDR1 MNHNS, CDR2 SASEGT. The length of the CDR3 is 14 residues. The CDR3: CASSGQRGGGELFF. The DNA of the CDR3 is TGTGCCAGCAGTGGACAGCGGGGAGGAGGGGAGCTGTTTTTT.

This chain links TRBV29-1 with TRBJ2-3; tentatively, D is TRBD2 (6 bases). The CDR3 is 14 amino acids. Trimming removed 0 bases from V and 2 bases from J, with 9 bases in between. CDR1 is SQVTM, CDR2 ANQGSEA, per germline. CDR3 coding DNA: TGCAGCGTTGAAGAAAGACTAGACACAGATACGCAGTATTTT. Its translation: CSVEERLDTDTQYF.

This clone appeared a single time. The chain couples TRBV6-6 to TRBJ2-3, with D hard to call. The CDR3 covers 15 residues. V gave up 0 bases and J gave up 0 bases, with 7 bases separating them. Germline assignment: CDR1 MNHNY and CDR2 SVGAGI (reference sequence). The CDR3 coding sequence is TGTGCCAGCAGTTACTCGATGGCTAGCACAGATACGCAGTATTTT. It is translated as CASSYSMASTDTQYF.

The genes are TRBV5-5 and TRBJ2-5, with a weak D call TRBD1 (5 bases). Looked up from germline, CDR1 is SGHKS and CDR2 is YYEKEE (reference sequence). The CDR3 is 15 amino acids. The ends were cut back, 1 base at V and 1 base at J, with 11 bases in the middle. This CDR3 is CASSLLSGSQETQYF. DNA of the CDR3: TGTGCCAGCAGCTTGTTATCAGGGTCCCAAGAGACCCAGTACTTC. Full variable domain (outside the CDR3, taken from reference TRBV5-5 and TRBJ2-5): DAGVTQSPTHLIKTRGQQVTLRCSPISGHKSVSWYQQVLGQGPQFIFQYYEKEERGRGNFPDRFSARQFPNYSSELNVNALLLGDSALYLCASSLLSGSQETQYFGPGTRLLVL.

The chain has TRBV9 and TRBJ1-1; D call uncertain. CDR3 length: 13 amino acids. The V end was cut by 8 bases, the J end by 0 bases, with 11 bases between. The germline V gene encodes CDR1 SGDLS and CDR2 YYNGEE. CDR3 sequence: CASSVLMNTEAFF. DNA for the CDR3: TGTGCCAGTTCGGTGCTAATGAACACTGAAGCTTTCTTT.